Listed below are T cell receptor beta chains from one sample, sequenced in a study of regulatory T cells in long-lasting Graves disease. TCRdb recomputed calls from the multiplex PCR reads with MiXCR, one row per CDR3 protein. The sample consists of more than 450,000 distinct CDR3 sequences, 16% of them appearing once. This sample was also put to use in a study of T cells in Graves' hyperthyroidism and ophthalmopathy.

This material consisted of peripheral blood mononuclear cells (PBMCs), taken at new diagnosis, from a patient treated with antithyroid drugs. Every receptor here comes from a man aged 35 to 55 with Graves disease. Each CDR3 is given with its conserved first and last residue. D genes are given only for firm matches. Expanded clones are given a class, and other clones once, few, many or no size at all.

V gene	clone size	D gene	J gene	CDR3 DNA	CDR3 protein
TRBV7-2	-	-	TRBJ1-4	TGTGCCAGCTCCATGGGGGGGACTAATGAAAAACTGTTTTTT	CASSMGGTNEKLFF
TRBV7-9	-	TRBD1	TRBJ2-1	TGTGCCTGGGAGACAGGGTTCGGCAATGAGCAGTTCTTC	CAWETGFGNEQFF
TRBV3-1	many	TRBD1	TRBJ2-7	TGTGCCAGCAGCCAAGATGGACAGGGGGCTCGGGAGCAGTACTTC	CASSQDGQGAREQYF
TRBV19	few	-	TRBJ2-1	TGTGCCAGTAGTATAGCCGCCGGGAGGGGGCGGCTCGTGGCTATTGAGCAGTTCTTC	CASSIAAGRGRLVAIEQFF
TRBV20-1	-	-	TRBJ2-1	TGCAGTGCTACCTCTACTTCAGGGGTCAATGAGCAGTTCTTC	CSATSTSGVNEQFF
TRBV4-1	-	TRBD2	TRBJ2-7	TGCGCCAGCAGCTCGATGGGACTAGCGGGAGCCTACGAGCAGTACTTC	CASSSMGLAGAYEQYF
TRBV6-2/TRBV6-3	few	-	TRBJ2-3	TGTGCCAGCAGTTACCCCAATGCGCCAGATACGCAGTATTTT	CASSYPNAPDTQYF
TRBV6-1	-	-	TRBJ1-2	TGTGCCAGCAGTGAAAAACCGCCGGGAATCGGAGGCTTTTACTATGGCTACACCTTC	CASSEKPPGIGGFYYGYTF
TRBV11-2	-	TRBD2	TRBJ2-1	TGTGCCAGCAGCTCACTAGCGGGAGTGGGGCAGTTCTTC	CASSSLAGVGQFF
TRBV20-1	many	-	TRBJ2-7	TGCAGTGCGAAGGCCTCACACTCCTACGAGCAGTACTTC	CSAKASHSYEQYF
TRBV24-1	many	TRBD2	TRBJ2-3	TGTGCCACCAGTGATCCAAGTCCTCGCGGGAGGAGCACAGATACGCAGTATTTT	CATSDPSPRGRSTDTQYF
TRBV20-1	few	-	TRBJ2-7	TGCAGTGCAGAGTCCGGGGGTTCCTACGAGCAGTACTTC	CSAESGGSYEQYF
TRBV30	many	-	TRBJ1-1	TGTGCCCACGAACCAAGACGGACAAACACTGAAGCTTTCTTT	CAHEPRRTNTEAFF
TRBV10-2	many	TRBD2	TRBJ2-7	TGCGCCAGCAGCGGACTAGCGGGAGTGGGCGAGCAGTACTTC	CASSGLAGVGEQYF
TRBV29-1	-	-	TRBJ2-3	TGCAGCGTGGGTGGGAGTTGGACAGATACGCAGTATTTT	CSVGGSWTDTQYF
TRBV7-3	many	TRBD2	TRBJ2-1	TGTGCCAGCAGCTTAAGGGTAGCGGGCTACTACAATGAGCAGTTCTTC	CASSLRVAGYYNEQFF
TRBV6-2/TRBV6-3	-	-	TRBJ2-6	TGTGCCAGCAGTTCCCAGGGGGGGACTGGGGCCAACGTCCTGACTTTC	CASSSQGGTGANVLTF
TRBV29-1	-	-	TRBJ2-5	TGCAGCGTTGAAGGGGGGAGGGGGGCTGGGTTAGAGACCCAGTACTTC	CSVEGGRGAGLETQYF
TRBV7-9	-	TRBD1	TRBJ1-6	TGTGCCAGCAGCCGGGGACAGTCTGGTTCACCCCTCCACTTT	CASSRGQSGSPLHF
TRBV30	many	-	TRBJ2-7	TGTGCCTGGAAGGCGCCTAACTCCTACGAGCAGTACTTC	CAWKAPNSYEQYF
TRBV7-9	-	TRBD1	TRBJ1-1	TGTGCCAGCAGCTTATTATGGACAGGGAGGTACACTGAAGCTTTCTTT	CASSLLWTGRYTEAFF
TRBV18	many	-	TRBJ1-1	TGTGCCAGCTCACCACAGGGGATCGGGAACACTGAAGCTTTCTTT	CASSPQGIGNTEAFF
TRBV12-3/TRBV12-4	many	TRBD1	TRBJ2-3	TGTGCCAGCAGCTGGGGACAGGGGAAGGTAGATACGCAGTATTTT	CASSWGQGKVDTQYF
TRBV28	-	-	TRBJ2-5	TGTGCCAGCAGTTTCGGGCGAGGGGACCGGTCCCAACGATGGGAGACCCAGTACTTC	CASSFGRGDRSQRWETQYF
TRBV12-3/TRBV12-4	few	-	TRBJ2-1	TGTGCCAGCAGGAAAAGGGTGGGGAGCTACAATGAGCAGTTCTTC	CASRKRVGSYNEQFF
TRBV18	many	-	TRBJ2-5	TGTGCCAGCTCAATAGGGGCTTCGGAGACCCAGTACTTC	CASSIGASETQYF
TRBV7-9	-	-	TRBJ1-5	TGTGCCAGCAGCTTAGGGGGGCCCGGCAATCAGCCCCAGCATTTT	CASSLGGPGNQPQHF